The 27 T cell receptor beta chains presented below share a single source sample, sequenced in a study of Ad26.COV2.S vaccination and SARS-CoV-2 variants (dated by TCRdb to the early 2020s). The method behind the library was the immunoSEQ multiplex PCR assay. What TCRdb holds here is the immuneACCESS table cut down to in-frame rearrangements. Part of the clones is not present; checked against another copy, under half of the missing clones reflect an unresolved V gene, and the others are unexplained. The sample contains over 400,000 clones, around 93% of them found a single time. The ten biggest clones cover 1.5% to 2% of the sample. The sample's treatment or condition, from its label and the paper: over 15 received Ad26.COV2.S at low or high dose, single or two shots; 5 received placebo; per-sample allocation not given. For vaccine and placebo recipients, repertoires were sequenced using samples collected on day 63 after the first injection.

Sequencing used peripheral blood, obtained in a trial of Ad26.COV2.S vaccine versus placebo. Receptors were obtained from a person between 18 and 65 years old who received the Ad26.COV2.S COVID-19 vaccine or a placebo.

The CDR3 DNA follows: TGTGCCAGTACACTCCCTACAGGGCAAGTGGGGGCTGAGCAGTTCTTC. Translated: CASTLPTGQVGAEQFF. The chain uses TRBV6-6 and TRBJ2-1, with TRBD1 as a possible D gene (6 bases). This CDR3 is 16 amino acids long. The germline V and J ends were trimmed by 9 bases and 9 bases, with 27 bases remaining between them. The germline V gene has CDR1 MNHNY and CDR2 SVGAGI (reference sequence).

The CDR3 spells CASSQVVWQGSYEQYF. The CDR3 DNA reads TGTGCCAGCAGCCAAGTCGTTTGGCAGGGGTCCTACGAGCAGTACTTC. V and J are TRBV3-1 (or the pseudogene TRBV3-2) and TRBJ2-7, with D tentatively TRBD1 (6 bases). V lost 1 base and J lost 1, with 14 bases in between. CDR1 is LGHDT and CDR2 is YNNKEL in the germline V gene (reference sequence). The length of the CDR3 is 16 residues.

The chain has TRBV25-1 and TRBJ1-1, with 7 bases fitting TRBD1. Looked up from germline, CDR1 is MGHDK and CDR2 is SYGVNS. The CDR3 is 14 residues long. J was trimmed by 5 bases and V by 2 bases; bases with no gene match: 5. The CDR3 here is CASSEGDSRTEAFF. The CDR3 DNA sequence: TGTGCCAGCAGTGAAGGGGACAGTCGGACTGAAGCTTTCTTT.

As DNA, the CDR3 is TGTGCCAGCAGTTACACCCCGGGGGGCTCCTACGAGCAGTACTTC. This translates into CASSYTPGGSYEQYF. V gene TRBV6-2 or TRBV6-3 combines with J gene TRBJ2-7; 7 bases agree with TRBD2. Germline V gives CDR1 MNHEY, CDR2 SVGEGT. The CDR3 runs 15 residues. The V gene end was trimmed by 2 bases and the J gene end by 0 bases; junction bases not matched to a gene: 4.

V usage is TRBV18 and J usage is TRBJ2-7; D is uncertain. Trimming took off 2 bases at V and 1 base at J, with 9 bases between the two ends. The CDR3 is made up of 14 amino acids. In germline, CDR1 is KGHSH, CDR2 LQKENI. CDR3 DNA sequence: TGTGCCAGCTCACCAAAAACAGTTTCCTACGAGCAGTACTTC. Its protein is CASSPKTVSYEQYF.

The chain carries TRBV30 and TRBJ2-7, with D maybe TRBD1 (6 bases). Trimming shortened V by 6 bases and J by 3 bases, and 12 bases separated the two germline ends. The CDR3 runs to 12 residues. Germline V lookup: CDR1 GTSNPN, CDR2 SVGIG (reference sequence). For the CDR3, the DNA is TGTGCCTGTATGAGGGGGAGCTACGAGCAGTACTTC. Translated: CACMRGSYEQYF.

This chain uses TRBV7-9 with TRBJ2-5; 14 bases map to TRBD2. This CDR3 has 16 residues. V gave up 6 bases and J gave up 2 bases; unmatched junction bases: 5. Per germline, CDR1 SEHNR and CDR2 FQNEAQ (reference sequence). CDR3 region: CASRKTSGGVQETQYF. The CDR3 region has the DNA TGTGCCAGCAGAAAGACTAGCGGGGGGGTACAAGAGACCCAGTACTTC.

CDR3 DNA: TGTGCCAGCAGCTTAGACTCGACAGGGATGAGGGAGCAGTACTTC. Translation: CASSLDSTGMREQYF. This chain links TRBV7-2 with TRBJ2-7, with 7 bases aligning to TRBD1. Trimming took 1 base from V and 7 from J; bases not matched to a gene: 10. This CDR3 is built from 15 residues. Germline CDR1 reads SGHTA; CDR2 reads FQGNSA.

J is TRBJ2-3 and V is TRBV9; either TRBD1 or TRBD2 may fit D (5 bases each). This CDR3 is 14 amino acids long. Germline V gene lookup returns CDR1 SGDLS and CDR2 YYNGEE. V was cut by 1 base and J by 5 bases, with 11 bases left in between. The CDR3, as DNA: TGTGCCAGCAGCGTATCTACTAGGGGAGATACGCAGTATTTT. Its protein product is CASSVSTRGDTQYF.

V gene TRBV6-5 combines with J gene TRBJ2-7, with TRBD1 matching over 7 bases. Trimming cost V 4 bases and J 2 bases; bases outside gene matches: 2. The CDR3 spans 13 residues. Germline values: CDR1 MNHEY, CDR2 SVGAGI. For the CDR3, the DNA is TGTGCCAGCAGTTTTGGACAGGCCTACGAGCAGTACTTC. Translation: CASSFGQAYEQYF.

The rearrangement uses TRBV7-2 and TRBJ1-4; tentatively, D is TRBD1 (5 bases). V was trimmed by 0 bases and J by 7 bases, leaving 12 bases between them. Germline assignment: CDR1 SGHTA and CDR2 FQGNSA. This CDR3 comprises 15 residues. CDR3 DNA sequence: TGTGCCAGCAGCTTAGCGGGCCAGGGAGGTGAAAAACTGTTTTTT. This encodes CASSLAGQGGEKLFF.

This chain connects TRBV5-1 to TRBJ2-7; 10 bases fit TRBD2. Germline V gene lookup returns CDR1 SGHRS and CDR2 YFSETQ. This CDR3 contains 15 residues. V trimming: 0 bases; J trimming: 3 bases; junction bases outside the gene matches: 3. The CDR3 protein is CASSLASGGDYEQYF. Written as DNA, the CDR3 is TGCGCCAGCAGCTTGGCTAGCGGGGGCGACTACGAGCAGTACTTC.

J is TRBJ1-1 and V is TRBV10-3; no clear D gene. The CDR3 extends over 12 amino acids. The V gene lost 4 bases and the J gene lost 3 bases, with 6 bases spanning the gap. Germline CDR1 ENHRY, CDR2 SYGVKD. The CDR3 bases are TGTGCCATCAGTGCCACAGACACTGAAGCTTTCTTT. Amino acid sequence: CAISATDTEAFF.

This clone appeared a single time. This rearrangement joins TRBV27 to TRBJ2-7; TRBD1 might be the D (5 bases). The germline CDR1 and CDR2 sequences are MNHEY and SMNVEV (reference sequence). V shed 3 bases and J shed 5 bases, with 11 bases lying between them. CDR3 size: 13 residues. CDR3 sequence reads: CASSFARAHEQYF. The CDR3 region has the DNA TGTGCCAGCAGTTTTGCCAGGGCGCACGAGCAGTACTTC.

The genes are TRBV7-2 and TRBJ1-5; a possible D gene is TRBD1 (5 bases). V gave up 5 bases and J gave up 2 bases, with 13 bases separating them. This CDR3 comprises 15 residues. The germline V gene encodes CDR1 SGHTA and CDR2 FQGNSA. The CDR3 sequence: CASSPQVAGNQPQHF. CDR3 bases: TGTGCCAGCAGCCCACAGGTGGCAGGCAATCAGCCCCAGCATTTT.

The rearrangement joins TRBV12-3 or TRBV12-4 to TRBJ1-5, with no clear D. The CDR3 covers 13 residues. Deletions cut 5 bases from V and 3 bases from J, with 8 bases between. Here the CDR3 reads CASSQQNNQPQHF. The CDR3 DNA reads as TGTGCCAGCAGTCAACAGAACAATCAGCCCCAGCATTTT.

The rearrangement links TRBV5-1 to TRBJ2-6, with D possibly matching TRBD2 (5 bases). The V end was cut by 0 bases, the J end by 0 bases, with 19 bases between. The CDR3 is 20 residues long. From germline, CDR1 is SGHRS and CDR2 YFSETQ. The CDR3 is CASSLGGPGGLTSGANVLTF. CDR3 coding DNA: TGCGCCAGCAGCTTGGGAGGTCCCGGCGGGTTAACCTCTGGGGCCAACGTCCTGACTTTC.

The V call is TRBV9, the J call TRBJ2-7; D not resolved. The CDR3 totals 15 residues. Germline V gene data show CDR1 as SGDLS and CDR2 as YYNGEE. V was pared by 3 bases and J by 4 bases, with 17 bases between. The CDR3 spells CASSANPDPLYEQYF. CDR3 bases: TGTGCCAGCAGCGCAAACCCCGACCCTCTATACGAGCAGTACTTC.

This clone was observed once. The chain employs TRBV28 and TRBJ1-5; no reliable D call. This CDR3 contains 12 residues. V was cut by 5 bases and J by 3 bases, with 5 bases left in between. Germline CDR1 MDHEN, CDR2 SYDVKM. The CDR3 DNA reads as TGTGCCAGCAGTGGTGACAATCAGCCCCAGCATTTT. Amino acids: CASSGDNQPQHF.

The chain joins TRBV9 to TRBJ1-4, with a tentative D call TRBD1 (5 bases). CDR1 is SGDLS, CDR2 YYNGEE, per germline. Trimming cost V 2 bases and J 4 bases, with 15 bases left between them. The CDR3 is 16 residues long. The CDR3 sequence is CASSVGAAGVNEKLFF. In DNA, the CDR3 is TGTGCCAGCAGCGTCGGGGCCGCGGGGGTTAATGAAAAACTGTTTTTT.

The rearrangement links TRBV14 to TRBJ2-2; TRBD1 is a possible D gene (5 bases). Germline CDR1 and CDR2: SGHDN and FVKESK. This CDR3 has 17 amino acids. The V end lost 4 bases, the J end lost 0 bases, and 15 bases lay between the germline ends. The CDR3 DNA follows: TGTGCCAGCAGCCTCAGAACAGGCGCTACGAACACCGGGGAGCTGTTTTTT. Its translation: CASSLRTGATNTGELFF.

This chain links TRBV6-2 or TRBV6-3 with TRBJ1-4, with 8 bases aligning to TRBD1. The CDR3 extends over 14 amino acids. J gave up 4 bases and V 4 bases, and 2 bases lay outside the gene matches. CDR1 and CDR2 (germline): MNHEY, SVGEGT. The CDR3 reads CASSFGQGNEKLFF. The CDR3 region has the DNA TGTGCCAGCAGTTTTGGACAGGGTAATGAAAAACTGTTTTTT.

The chain uses TRBV2 and TRBJ2-1; D is ambiguous. CDR1 is SNHLY, CDR2 FYNNEI, per germline. The V and J ends lost 7 bases and 9 bases respectively, with 10 bases between them. The CDR3 sequence is 11 residues long. Written as DNA, the CDR3 is TGTGCCAGCACGCCGATGGGTGAGCAGTTCTTC. Encoded protein: CASTPMGEQFF.

The V gene is TRBV29-1, the J gene TRBJ2-1; D is ambiguous. CDR1 and CDR2 (germline): SQVTM, ANQGSEA. Trimming removed 3 bases from V and 7 bases from J, with 19 bases in between. The CDR3 totals 15 residues. CDR3 sequence: CSVDDRVSMGNEQFF. The CDR3, as DNA: TGCAGCGTTGACGATAGGGTTTCGATGGGGAATGAGCAGTTCTTC.

The rearrangement joins TRBV6-5 to TRBJ2-1, with a weak D call TRBD1 (6 bases). The CDR3 spans 13 residues. V dropped 5 bases and J dropped 7 bases, with 12 bases sitting between them. CDR1 is MNHEY and CDR2 is SVGAGI in the germline V gene. CDR3 sequence (DNA): TGTGCCAGCAGTACAGGGTTTGGGAATGAGCAGTTCTTC. Protein sequence: CASSTGFGNEQFF.

The genes are TRBV5-6 and TRBJ1-4; 7 bases are shared with TRBD1. Germline assignment: CDR1 SGHDT and CDR2 YYEEEE. J gave up 2 bases and V 5 bases, and 3 bases lay outside the gene matches. This CDR3 is 14 amino acids long. CDR3: CASREDRTNEKLFF. The DNA of the CDR3 is TGTGCCAGCAGGGAGGACAGGACTAATGAAAAACTGTTTTTT.

V usage is TRBV12-3 or TRBV12-4 and J usage is TRBJ2-1; 8 nucleotides align to TRBD2. CDR3 length: 11 amino acids. Germline trimming cut 5 bases from V and 9 bases from J; bases unmatched to any gene: 0. CDR3 nucleotides: TGTGCCAGCAGTGGGACTAGTGAGCAGTTCTTC. This gives the protein CASSGTSEQFF.